A selection of T cell receptor beta chains follows, all from one sample in a study of T cells in Graves' hyperthyroidism and ophthalmopathy. TCRdb analysed the multiplex PCR reads with MiXCR anew, one entry per CDR3 protein. The table has 620,000 or so distinct CDR3 sequences, roughly 15% seen once. The material sequenced was blood. All receptors come from a woman between 50 and 59 years old with Graves' ophthalmopathy. Each CDR3 is given with its conserved first and last residue. D genes are given only for firm matches. Some rows mark clone size as missing; the rest say once, few, many or name a class of expanded clone.

D gene: TRBD2
CDR3 length: 16
V gene: TRBV4-2
clone size: few
J gene: TRBJ2-5
CDR3 protein: CASSHSPGEGQETQYF
CDR3 DNA: TGTGCCAGCAGCCATTCGCCGGGGGAGGGCCAGGAGACCCAGTACTTC

D gene: -
CDR3 length: 15
V gene: TRBV5-1
clone size: few
J gene: TRBJ1-6
CDR3 protein: CASSLATMRYSPLHF
CDR3 DNA: TGCGCCAGCAGCTTGGCTACAATGAGGTATTCACCCCTCCACTTT

D gene: -
CDR3 length: 18
V gene: TRBV15
clone size: many
J gene: TRBJ1-1
CDR3 protein: CATSRTTGTIKLGTEAFF
CDR3 DNA: TGTGCCACCAGCAGAACCACAGGGACAATAAAGCTCGGCACTGAAGCTTTCTTT

D gene: TRBD2
CDR3 length: 16
V gene: TRBV2
clone size: many
J gene: TRBJ2-1
CDR3 protein: CASSGTSGRGYNEQFF
CDR3 DNA: TGTGCCAGCAGTGGGACTAGCGGGAGGGGATACAATGAGCAGTTCTTC

D gene: TRBD2
CDR3 length: 20
V gene: TRBV12-3/TRBV12-4
clone size: many
J gene: TRBJ2-3
CDR3 protein: CASGETRPGLAGASTDTQYF
CDR3 DNA: TGTGCCAGCGGGGAAACCCGCCCGGGACTAGCGGGAGCTAGCACAGATACGCAGTATTTT

D gene: TRBD2
CDR3 length: 17
V gene: TRBV7-2
clone size: few
J gene: TRBJ2-3
CDR3 protein: CASSLGGGRQVTDTLYF
CDR3 DNA: TGTGCCAGCAGCTTAGGGGGGGGACGACAAGTCACAGATACGCTGTATTTT

D gene: -
CDR3 length: 13
V gene: TRBV7-9
clone size: many
J gene: TRBJ2-7
CDR3 protein: CASSSVRDHEQYF
CDR3 DNA: TGTGCCAGCAGCTCGGTCAGGGACCACGAGCAGTACTTC

D gene: -
CDR3 length: 13
V gene: TRBV7-3
clone size: many
J gene: TRBJ2-1
CDR3 protein: CASSLDNGHEQFF
CDR3 DNA: TGTGCCAGCAGCTTAGATAACGGTCATGAGCAGTTCTTC

D gene: -
CDR3 length: 13
V gene: TRBV18
clone size: -
J gene: TRBJ2-1
CDR3 protein: CASSPGVDNEQFF
CDR3 DNA: TGTGCCAGCTCACCGGGAGTCGACAATGAGCAGTTCTTC

D gene: -
CDR3 length: 12
V gene: TRBV2
clone size: many
J gene: TRBJ1-1
CDR3 protein: CATLKGRTEAFF
CDR3 DNA: TGTGCCACTTTGAAGGGGAGGACTGAAGCTTTCTTT

D gene: TRBD2
CDR3 length: 19
V gene: TRBV9
clone size: many
J gene: TRBJ2-3
CDR3 protein: CASSEAPWTSGRPTDTQYF
CDR3 DNA: TGTGCCAGCAGCGAAGCCCCGTGGACTAGCGGGAGACCGACAGATACGCAGTATTTT

D gene: -
CDR3 length: 14
V gene: TRBV5-1
clone size: many
J gene: TRBJ1-1
CDR3 protein: CASSLAVTYTEAFF
CDR3 DNA: TGCGCCAGCAGCTTGGCGGTGACTTACACTGAAGCTTTCTTT

D gene: -
CDR3 length: 12
V gene: TRBV12-5
clone size: many
J gene: TRBJ1-2
CDR3 protein: CASGYGGNGYTF
CDR3 DNA: TGTGCTAGTGGTTACGGGGGTAATGGCTACACCTTC

D gene: TRBD1
CDR3 length: 14
V gene: TRBV9
clone size: -
J gene: TRBJ2-3
CDR3 protein: CASSVAQGADTQYF
CDR3 DNA: TGTGCCAGCAGCGTAGCACAGGGGGCAGATACGCAGTATTTT

D gene: -
CDR3 length: 16
V gene: TRBV7-3
clone size: many
J gene: TRBJ2-2
CDR3 protein: CASSLYAGRNTGELFF
CDR3 DNA: TGTGCCAGCAGCTTATATGCGGGACGGAACACCGGGGAGCTGTTTTTT

D gene: -
CDR3 length: 14
V gene: TRBV27
clone size: -
J gene: TRBJ1-6
CDR3 protein: CASSLAGDNSPLHF
CDR3 DNA: TGTGCCAGCAGTTTGGCAGGGGACAATTCACCCCTCCACTTT

D gene: TRBD2
CDR3 length: 17
V gene: TRBV27
clone size: -
J gene: TRBJ2-1
CDR3 protein: CASSSSLAGGPFDEQFF
CDR3 DNA: TGTGCCAGCAGTTCGTCACTAGCGGGAGGGCCATTCGATGAGCAGTTCTTC

D gene: TRBD1
CDR3 length: 15
V gene: TRBV5-1
clone size: -
J gene: TRBJ2-3
CDR3 protein: CASSNRQGITDTQYF
CDR3 DNA: TGCGCCAGCAGCAATCGACAGGGGATCACAGATACGCAGTATTTT

D gene: -
CDR3 length: 14
V gene: TRBV20-1
clone size: -
J gene: TRBJ1-1
CDR3 protein: CSAPTPRMNTEAFF
CDR3 DNA: TGCAGTGCTCCAACACCCAGGATGAACACTGAAGCTTTCTTT

D gene: TRBD2
CDR3 length: 18
V gene: TRBV10-3
clone size: few
J gene: TRBJ2-1
CDR3 protein: CAISEPRTSGKWYNEQFF
CDR3 DNA: TGTGCCATCAGTGAGCCAAGGACTAGCGGGAAGTGGTACAATGAGCAGTTCTTC

D gene: -
CDR3 length: 13
V gene: TRBV11-3
clone size: many
J gene: TRBJ2-5
CDR3 protein: CASSLRAQETQYF
CDR3 DNA: TGTGCCAGCAGCCTCAGGGCGCAAGAGACCCAGTACTTC

D gene: -
CDR3 length: 19
V gene: TRBV28
clone size: many
J gene: TRBJ2-5
CDR3 protein: CASSFASGAWTRVGETQYF
CDR3 DNA: TGTGCCAGCAGTTTTGCGTCAGGGGCCTGGACTAGGGTAGGGGAGACCCAGTACTTC

D gene: TRBD2
CDR3 length: 19
V gene: TRBV12-3/TRBV12-4
clone size: many
J gene: TRBJ2-3
CDR3 protein: CASNSLITRTSGSPDTQYF
CDR3 DNA: TGTGCCAGCAATTCCCTAATTACTCGGACTAGCGGGAGCCCAGATACGCAGTATTTT

D gene: -
CDR3 length: 12
V gene: TRBV3-1
clone size: many
J gene: TRBJ2-2
CDR3 protein: CASSQDPGELFF
CDR3 DNA: TGTGCCAGCAGCCAAGATCCCGGGGAGCTGTTTTTT

D gene: TRBD1
CDR3 length: 16
V gene: TRBV6-2/TRBV6-3
clone size: many
J gene: TRBJ2-7
CDR3 protein: CASSYALDRASYEQYF
CDR3 DNA: TGTGCCAGCAGTTATGCCCTCGACAGGGCCTCCTACGAGCAGTACTTC

D gene: -
CDR3 length: 17
V gene: TRBV6-2/TRBV6-3
clone size: few
J gene: TRBJ2-1
CDR3 protein: CASSYSLVGRSYNEQFF
CDR3 DNA: TGTGCCAGCAGTTACTCTCTCGTGGGAAGATCCTACAATGAGCAGTTCTTC

D gene: -
CDR3 length: 13
V gene: TRBV6-1
clone size: -
J gene: TRBJ2-7
CDR3 protein: CASSSFSGYEQYF
CDR3 DNA: TGTGCCAGCAGTTCATTCTCAGGGTACGAGCAGTACTTC

D gene: -
CDR3 length: 13
V gene: TRBV29-1
clone size: many
J gene: TRBJ2-7
CDR3 protein: CSVPGTPGYEQYF
CDR3 DNA: TGCAGCGTTCCCGGGACCCCTGGCTACGAGCAGTACTTC

D gene: -
CDR3 length: 15
V gene: TRBV11-1
clone size: many
J gene: TRBJ2-5
CDR3 protein: CASSLVENLRETQYF
CDR3 DNA: TGTGCCAGCAGCTTAGTAGAGAACCTCCGGGAGACCCAGTACTTC

D gene: TRBD1
CDR3 length: 15
V gene: TRBV9
clone size: -
J gene: TRBJ1-4
CDR3 protein: CASSARQGSNEKLFF
CDR3 DNA: TGTGCCAGCAGCGCAAGACAGGGATCAAATGAAAAACTGTTTTTT

D gene: -
CDR3 length: 14
V gene: TRBV12-3/TRBV12-4
clone size: many
J gene: TRBJ2-5
CDR3 protein: CASSPQGGRETQYF
CDR3 DNA: TGTGCCAGCAGTCCCCAGGGGGGTCGGGAGACCCAGTACTTC

D gene: -
CDR3 length: 15
V gene: TRBV18
clone size: -
J gene: TRBJ1-4
CDR3 protein: CASSNQAPTNEKLFF
CDR3 DNA: TGTGCCAGCTCTAACCAGGCCCCTACTAATGAAAAACTGTTTTTT

D gene: -
CDR3 length: 14
V gene: TRBV12-3/TRBV12-4
clone size: many
J gene: TRBJ1-1
CDR3 protein: CASTPRGVNTEAFF
CDR3 DNA: TGTGCCAGCACCCCCCGGGGGGTGAACACTGAAGCTTTCTTT

D gene: -
CDR3 length: 16
V gene: TRBV3-1
clone size: once
J gene: TRBJ1-2
CDR3 protein: CASSQEGAGHNYGYTF
CDR3 DNA: TGTGCCAGCAGCCAAGAAGGGGCGGGGCATAACTATGGCTACACCTTC

D gene: -
CDR3 length: 16
V gene: TRBV4-1
clone size: few
J gene: TRBJ2-3
CDR3 protein: CASSQERELRLDTQYF
CDR3 DNA: TGCGCCAGCAGCCAAGAGAGGGAGCTCCGCCTGGATACGCAGTATTTT

D gene: TRBD1
CDR3 length: 14
V gene: TRBV7-3
clone size: many
J gene: TRBJ1-1
CDR3 protein: CASSKQGSITEAFF
CDR3 DNA: TGTGCCAGCAGCAAACAGGGGTCTATCACTGAAGCTTTCTTT

D gene: TRBD2
CDR3 length: 22
V gene: TRBV11-2
clone size: many
J gene: TRBJ2-1
CDR3 protein: CASSQIHRLAGVGPGGYNEQFF
CDR3 DNA: TGTGCCAGCAGCCAAATCCACCGACTAGCGGGGGTGGGGCCCGGGGGTTACAATGAGCAGTTCTTC

D gene: -
CDR3 length: 13
V gene: TRBV12-3/TRBV12-4
clone size: many
J gene: TRBJ1-2
CDR3 protein: CASWDLRNYGYTF
CDR3 DNA: TGTGCCAGTTGGGATTTGCGGAACTATGGCTACACCTTC

D gene: TRBD2
CDR3 length: 14
V gene: TRBV28
clone size: many
J gene: TRBJ2-7
CDR3 protein: CASLGTSGTYEQYF
CDR3 DNA: TGTGCCAGCCTCGGGACTAGCGGAACCTACGAGCAGTACTTC

D gene: TRBD2
CDR3 length: 15
V gene: TRBV20-1
clone size: many
J gene: TRBJ2-1
CDR3 protein: CSAMSGTSGIYEQFF
CDR3 DNA: TGCAGTGCTATGTCCGGGACTAGCGGGATATATGAGCAGTTCTTC

D gene: -
CDR3 length: 16
V gene: TRBV18
clone size: -
J gene: TRBJ2-2
CDR3 protein: CASSPGGTSNTGELFF
CDR3 DNA: TGTGCCAGCTCACCAGGGGGGACTTCGAACACCGGGGAGCTGTTTTTT

D gene: -
CDR3 length: 19
V gene: TRBV28
clone size: many
J gene: TRBJ2-3
CDR3 protein: CASSPFSNQGASSTDTQYF
CDR3 DNA: TGTGCCAGCAGTCCATTCTCAAACCAGGGTGCTTCTAGCACAGATACGCAGTATTTT

D gene: -
CDR3 length: 14
V gene: TRBV5-1
clone size: -
J gene: TRBJ2-1
CDR3 protein: CASSIRDRVIEQFF
CDR3 DNA: TGCGCCAGCAGCATCCGGGACCGGGTGATTGAGCAGTTCTTC

D gene: TRBD1
CDR3 length: 16
V gene: TRBV27
clone size: few
J gene: TRBJ2-7
CDR3 protein: CASRNYGQGSLYEQYF
CDR3 DNA: TGTGCCAGCAGAAACTACGGACAGGGGTCTTTGTACGAGCAGTACTTC

D gene: -
CDR3 length: 15
V gene: TRBV7-6
clone size: many
J gene: TRBJ2-1
CDR3 protein: CASSLVGSSVDEQFF
CDR3 DNA: TGTGCCAGCAGCTTAGTCGGGAGTAGTGTCGATGAGCAGTTCTTC

D gene: -
CDR3 length: 14
V gene: TRBV7-3
clone size: few
J gene: TRBJ1-2
CDR3 protein: CASSLSIADYGYTF
CDR3 DNA: TGTGCCAGCAGCTTATCAATCGCAGACTATGGCTACACCTTC

D gene: -
CDR3 length: 14
V gene: TRBV7-9
clone size: many
J gene: TRBJ2-1
CDR3 protein: CASSLARQGDEQFF
CDR3 DNA: TGTGCCAGCAGCTTAGCGCGGCAGGGTGATGAGCAGTTCTTC

D gene: TRBD1
CDR3 length: 14
V gene: TRBV28
clone size: -
J gene: TRBJ1-5
CDR3 protein: CASSEGQFNQPQHF
CDR3 DNA: TGTGCCAGCAGTGAGGGACAGTTCAATCAGCCCCAGCATTTT

D gene: TRBD1
CDR3 length: 15
V gene: TRBV10-2
clone size: many
J gene: TRBJ2-7
CDR3 protein: CASSEGTGTFDEQYF
CDR3 DNA: TGCGCCAGCAGTGAGGGGACAGGGACCTTTGACGAGCAGTACTTC

D gene: TRBD2
CDR3 length: 16
V gene: TRBV9
clone size: few
J gene: TRBJ2-1
CDR3 protein: CASSVAGGPGSNEQFF
CDR3 DNA: TGTGCCAGCAGCGTAGCGGGAGGCCCTGGTAGCAATGAGCAGTTCTTC

D gene: -
CDR3 length: 12
V gene: TRBV20-1
clone size: many
J gene: TRBJ2-7
CDR3 protein: CSARNNNGEQYF
CDR3 DNA: TGCAGTGCTAGAAACAACAACGGGGAGCAGTACTTC

D gene: TRBD1
CDR3 length: 15
V gene: TRBV28
clone size: many
J gene: TRBJ1-2
CDR3 protein: CASSLWGQLYYGYTF
CDR3 DNA: TGTGCCAGCAGTCTATGGGGACAGTTATACTATGGCTACACCTTC

D gene: -
CDR3 length: 15
V gene: TRBV30
clone size: -
J gene: TRBJ2-2
CDR3 protein: CAWSALTGYTGELFF
CDR3 DNA: TGTGCCTGGAGTGCCCTCACAGGATACACCGGGGAGCTGTTTTTT

D gene: TRBD2
CDR3 length: 16
V gene: TRBV6-2/TRBV6-3
clone size: -
J gene: TRBJ2-1
CDR3 protein: CASSSLNGRGYNEQFF
CDR3 DNA: TGTGCCAGCAGTTCGTTAAATGGGAGGGGCTACAATGAGCAGTTCTTC

D gene: TRBD1
CDR3 length: 15
V gene: TRBV11-2
clone size: many
J gene: TRBJ2-7
CDR3 protein: CASSLPGQGAHEQYF
CDR3 DNA: TGTGCCAGCAGTTTACCGGGACAGGGGGCCCACGAGCAGTACTTC

D gene: -
CDR3 length: 17
V gene: TRBV27
clone size: many
J gene: TRBJ2-3
CDR3 protein: CASSSLGRIRLTDTQYF
CDR3 DNA: TGTGCCAGCAGTTCTCTGGGGCGGATCCGCCTCACAGATACGCAGTATTTT

D gene: -
CDR3 length: 14
V gene: TRBV5-1
clone size: many
J gene: TRBJ2-2
CDR3 protein: CASSWEKVTGELFF
CDR3 DNA: TGCGCCAGCAGCTGGGAAAAGGTCACCGGGGAGCTGTTTTTT

D gene: TRBD2
CDR3 length: 19
V gene: TRBV7-8
clone size: many
J gene: TRBJ2-7
CDR3 protein: CASSLPQGLAGGRSYEQYF
CDR3 DNA: TGTGCCAGCAGCTTACCCCAGGGACTAGCGGGAGGACGCTCCTACGAGCAGTACTTC

D gene: TRBD1
CDR3 length: 17
V gene: TRBV28
clone size: many
J gene: TRBJ1-2
CDR3 protein: CASSQTGGLAANYGYTF
CDR3 DNA: TGTGCCAGCAGTCAAACAGGGGGCCTCGCCGCTAACTATGGCTACACCTTC